The rows below give T cell receptor beta chains drawn from one sample of a study of graft-versus-host responses after intestinal transplantation. Measured with immunoSEQ multiplex PCR; TCRdb has only the in-frame clones, and not every one. Of about 110,000 clones in the sample, roughly nine tenths were seen once. What these receptors recognize is not known. Source: unstimulated CD4+ T cells sorted from spleen or lymph node cells, taken before transplant. These receptors originate from a human donor who was the organ donor for an intestinal transplant. Each CDR3 is given with its conserved first and last residue. D genes are given only for firm matches. The listing skips clone size in some rows; elsewhere it reads once, few, many or a size class.

>-|TRBJ2-1|TRBD2|TRBV10-3
TGTGCCATCGGGGAAAGCGGGAATACCTACAATGAGCAGTTCTTC
CAIGESGNTYNEQFF
>once|TRBJ2-2|-|TRBV19
TGTGCCAGTAGTATTGTGGCGAACACCGGGGAGCTGTTTTTT
CASSIVANTGELFF
>-|TRBJ1-5|-|TRBV5-6
TGTGCCAGCAGCGCTTACAGGGCCGGCAATCAGCCCCAGCATTTT
CASSAYRAGNQPQHF
>once|TRBJ1-1|-|TRBV5-4
TGTGCCAGCAGCCCCACGGGACGCAAGAGCACTGAAGCTTTCTTT
CASSPTGRKSTEAFF
>-|TRBJ1-1|-|TRBV19
TGTGCCAGTAGTATTCTCGACGGCTTTGGCACTGAAGCTTTCTTT
CASSILDGFGTEAFF
>-|TRBJ2-7|-|TRBV5-1
TGCGCCAGCAGTTTCACGACCTCAGGCGAGCAGTACTTC
CASSFTTSGEQYF
>-|TRBJ1-2|-|TRBV6-5
TGTGCCAGCCATCGAGGGGCAGGGGAGGGCTACACCTTC
CASHRGAGEGYTF
>-|TRBJ2-7|TRBD2|TRBV6-5
TGTGCCAGCAGTGTATTAGCGGGGAACTCCTACGAGCAGTACTTC
CASSVLAGNSYEQYF
>-|TRBJ2-3|-|TRBV19
TGTGCCAGTAGTGCGGGGACAGACACAGATACGCAGTATTTT
CASSAGTDTDTQYF
>-|TRBJ2-5|-|TRBV5-1
TGCGCCAGCAGCTTGGCCACCACCGCGGGAGAGACCCAGTACTTC
CASSLATTAGETQYF
>few|TRBJ2-7|-|TRBV5-6
TGTGCCAGCACCAGAGGGGGGAGCTCCTACGAGCAGTACTTC
CASTRGGSSYEQYF
>-|TRBJ2-7|TRBD2|TRBV5-1
TGCGCCAGCAGCTTGGATGTCGCGGGAGAGGGCAACGAGCAGTACTTC
CASSLDVAGEGNEQYF
>once|TRBJ2-3|-|TRBV19
TGTGCCAGTAGTATAGATCTTCGACGTACGCAGTATTTT
CASSIDLRRTQYF
>-|TRBJ1-2|TRBD1|TRBV5-1
TGCGCCAGCAGCTCAACTACAGGGGGCTATGGCTACACCTTC
CASSSTTGGYGYTF
>-|TRBJ1-2|TRBD1|TRBV6-8
TGTGCCAGCAGTTCTTGGACAGGGCGGACTAACTATGGCTACACCTTC
CASSSWTGRTNYGYTF
>-|TRBJ2-7|TRBD1|TRBV5-1
TGCGCCAGCAGCTTGGATGCCCTAGGGGGCCCAACCTACGAGCAGTACTTC
CASSLDALGGPTYEQYF
>once|TRBJ2-1|TRBD2|TRBV27
TGTGCCAGCAAGCGGGGAGGCCTCGGAGAGCAGTTCTTC
CASKRGGLGEQFF
>-|TRBJ2-1|-|TRBV6-1
TGTGCCAGCCAAGCGGTTAGGGGATACAATGAGCAGTTCTTC
CASQAVRGYNEQFF
>-|TRBJ2-3|TRBD1|TRBV10-3
TGTGCCATCAGTGAGTCGGGGACAGGGGGCGCAGATACGCAGTATTTT
CAISESGTGGADTQYF
>-|TRBJ2-1|-|TRBV29-1
TGCAGCGTTGCGTGGCAGGGCAGGGATGAGCAGTTCTTC
CSVAWQGRDEQFF
>-|TRBJ1-5|-|TRBV5-8
TGTGCCAGCAGCTTGTGGCAGCCCCAGCATTTT
CASSLWQPQHF
>-|TRBJ1-2|TRBD1|TRBV4-1
TGCGCCAGCAGCCAAAACCCCCGGACAGGGCTGGATGGCTACACCTTC
CASSQNPRTGLDGYTF
>-|TRBJ1-5|-|TRBV6-1
TGTGCCACCAACCCGGGGGGTCGAAGCAATCAGCCCCAGCATTTT
CATNPGGRSNQPQHF
>few|TRBJ2-1|TRBD2|TRBV6-1
TGTGCCAGCAGTGAGCGGACTAGCGGGAGGGATAGGGAGCAGTTCTTC
CASSERTSGRDREQFF
>-|TRBJ2-5|TRBD1|TRBV6-1
TGTGCCACCGGCAGGGACAGGGGATTTCAAGAGACCCAGTACTTC
CATGRDRGFQETQYF
>-|TRBJ2-1|-|TRBV4-1
TGCGCCAGCAGCCGGGGGTCTTTCTCCTACAATGAGCAGTTCTTC
CASSRGSFSYNEQFF
>-|TRBJ2-5|-|TRBV19
TGTGCCAGTTCGTTATCGCTCGGGCCCGAAGAGAAAGAGACCCAGTACTTC
CASSLSLGPEEKETQYF
>-|TRBJ2-3|-|TRBV6-5
TGTGCCAGCAGTTACTCGAGTCCCCCTGTGGATACGCAGTATTTT
CASSYSSPPVDTQYF
>-|TRBJ2-3|TRBD2|TRBV4-3
TGCGCCAGCAGCCGCCTAGCGGTTAGCACAGATACGCAGTATTTT
CASSRLAVSTDTQYF
>-|TRBJ2-3|-|TRBV4-2
TGTGCCAGCAGCCAAGATTCAGCGGAACATACCCTAGATACGCAGTATTTT
CASSQDSAEHTLDTQYF
>-|TRBJ2-7|TRBD1|TRBV4-1
TGCGCCAGCAGCCAAGGGTACAGGGGCGTTGGCGAGCAGTACTTC
CASSQGYRGVGEQYF
>-|TRBJ2-3|-|TRBV28
TGTGCCAGCAGTACAGGTTTACCTAGCACAGATACGCAGTATTTT
CASSTGLPSTDTQYF
>-|TRBJ2-7|-|TRBV4-2
TGTGCCAGCAGCCAAGTCGGGACGGAAGGTGAGCAGTACTTC
CASSQVGTEGEQYF
>-|TRBJ1-5|-|TRBV2
TGTGCCAGCAGTCCTCGTGGGTCGTACGGCAATCAGCCCCAGCATTTT
CASSPRGSYGNQPQHF
>-|TRBJ2-2|TRBD2|TRBV7-6
TGTGCCAGCAGCTCGACGGGACTAGCGGGAGTTACCGGGGAGCTGTTTTTT
CASSSTGLAGVTGELFF
>-|TRBJ1-4|-|TRBV28
TGTGCCAGCACCTCTCATTCCGATGAAAAACTGTTTTTT
CASTSHSDEKLFF
>-|TRBJ2-7|TRBD1|TRBV28
TGTGCCAGCAGCCCGAGAGGACAGGCCCGTTATTGGGAATACGAGCAGTACTTC
CASSPRGQARYWEYEQYF
>-|TRBJ2-2|-|TRBV6-1
TGTGCCAGCAGTGAGAACAGGATTTTGAACACCGGGGAGCTGTTTTTT
CASSENRILNTGELFF
>-|TRBJ2-7|TRBD1|TRBV10-1
TGCGCCCCCCCCAGGGGGTTGCCCTACGAGCAGTACTTC
CAPPRGLPYEQYF
>-|TRBJ1-2|-|TRBV28
TGTGCCAGCACCACGGGGGGGGACTATGGCTACACCTTC
CASTTGGDYGYTF
>-|TRBJ2-7|-|TRBV11-3
TGTGCCAGCAGCTTAGAGGGTGGAGCCTACGAGCAGTACTTC
CASSLEGGAYEQYF
>-|TRBJ1-2|TRBD1|TRBV28
TGTGCCAGCAGGGGGGGGCAGACAGGGAACTATGGCTACACCTTC
CASRGGQTGNYGYTF
>-|TRBJ1-1|-|TRBV6-5
TGTGCCAGCAGAACGGGCAGGGGGAACACTGAAGCTTTCTTT
CASRTGRGNTEAFF
>-|TRBJ2-3|TRBD1|TRBV6-5
TGTGCCAGCAGAAGGACAGGCACTAGCACAGATACGCAGTATTTT
CASRRTGTSTDTQYF
>once|TRBJ2-7|TRBD2|TRBV2
TGTGCCAGACGGAGTAGCGGGACTTACGAGCAGTACTTC
CARRSSGTYEQYF
>-|TRBJ2-7|-|TRBV5-1
TGCGCCAGCAGCTTGATACCGGGGGCGACCTTAACCTACGAGCAGTACTTC
CASSLIPGATLTYEQYF
>few|TRBJ2-7|-|TRBV2
TGTGCCAGCAGGAGCGTCTACGAGCAGTACTTC
CASRSVYEQYF
>-|TRBJ2-3|-|TRBV7-9
TGTGCCAGCAGAATGTACAGGGATAGCACAGATACGCAGTATTTT
CASRMYRDSTDTQYF
>-|TRBJ2-7|-|TRBV5-1
TGCGCCAGCAGCTTGGGCACCTACGAGCAGTACTTC
CASSLGTYEQYF
>-|TRBJ2-5|TRBD2|TRBV15
TGTGCCACCAGCAGAGTTATGGTCGCTAGCGGACAAGAGACCCAGTACTTC
CATSRVMVASGQETQYF
>-|TRBJ2-4|-|TRBV4-2
TGTGCCAGCAGCCAAGTCCCACAGAAAGACAAAAACATTCAGTACTTC
CASSQVPQKDKNIQYF
>-|TRBJ1-2|-|TRBV29-1
TGCAGCGTTGATTTGGGGCCAGCCGTGCCGTATGGCTACACCTTC
CSVDLGPAVPYGYTF
>-|TRBJ2-3|TRBD2|TRBV9
TGTGCCAGCAGCGTAGGGGGACTAGCGGATACGCAGTATTTT
CASSVGGLADTQYF
>-|TRBJ2-3|-|TRBV21-1
TGTGCCAGCAGCAAAGCTCTTGGGGGGGCGAACAACACAGATACGCAGTATTTT
CASSKALGGANNTDTQYF
>-|TRBJ2-5|-|TRBV7-8
TGTGCCAGCAGCGCTGGATCCGAGACCCAGTACTTC
CASSAGSETQYF
>-|TRBJ1-3|-|TRBV2
TGTGCCAGCATTAGTCCCGGCTACTCTGGAAACACCATATATTTT
CASISPGYSGNTIYF
>-|TRBJ1-5|TRBD1|TRBV19
TGTGCCAGTAGGGGGACAGGCAATCAGCCCCAGCATTTT
CASRGTGNQPQHF